Each of the 2 T cell receptor beta chains below was sequenced from the same sample in a study of blood T cell repertoires in COVID-19 (dated by TCRdb to 2020 to 2022). Libraries came from the immunoSEQ multiplex PCR assay. TCRdb mirrors the immuneACCESS table, restricted to in-frame sequences. Some clones are absent from its copies; in checked studies, under half trace to an unresolved V gene, and the reason for the others is unknown. The sample table contains about 230,000 clones; only one count was recorded for roughly 88% of them. The ten largest clonotypes hold 2% to 2.5% of the sample. The sample consisted of peripheral blood. The source is a man aged 35-49 years who had recovered from COVID-19.

This rearrangement joins TRBV30 to TRBJ2-1; 7 nucleotides line up with TRBD1. Unmatched junction bases numbered 3, after V lost 0 bases and J lost 7 bases. The CDR3 spans 13 residues. Germline V gene data show CDR1 as GTSNPN and CDR2 as SVGIG (reference sequence). CDR3 protein: CAWSVLRGNEQFF. CDR3 bases: TGTGCCTGGAGTGTACTCAGGGGGAATGAGCAGTTCTTC.

The J gene is TRBJ1-3, the V gene TRBV29-1; no definite D call. The germline gives CDR1 SQVTM, CDR2 ANQGSEA. V lost 1 base and J 3 bases, leaving 7 bases between the germline ends. The CDR3 runs to 13 residues. The DNA of the CDR3 is TGCAGCGTTGAAGCAGACTTTGGAAACACCATATATTTT. Residues: CSVEADFGNTIYF.